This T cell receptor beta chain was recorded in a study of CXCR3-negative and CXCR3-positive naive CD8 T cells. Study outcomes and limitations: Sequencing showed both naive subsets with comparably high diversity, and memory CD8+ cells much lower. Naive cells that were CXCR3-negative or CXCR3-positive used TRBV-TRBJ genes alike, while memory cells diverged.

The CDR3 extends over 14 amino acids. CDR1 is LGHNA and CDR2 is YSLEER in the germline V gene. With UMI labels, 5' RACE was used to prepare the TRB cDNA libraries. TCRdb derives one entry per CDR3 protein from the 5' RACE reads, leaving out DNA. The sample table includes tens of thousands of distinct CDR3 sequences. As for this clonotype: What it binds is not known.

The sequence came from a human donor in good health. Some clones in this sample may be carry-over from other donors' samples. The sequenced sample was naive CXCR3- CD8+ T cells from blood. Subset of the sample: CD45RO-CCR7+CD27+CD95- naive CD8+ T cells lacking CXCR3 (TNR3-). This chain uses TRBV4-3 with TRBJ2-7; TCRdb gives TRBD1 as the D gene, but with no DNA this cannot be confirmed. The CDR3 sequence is CASSQAGTGSEQYF.